This entry features one T cell receptor (beta chain) sequence. The same CDR3 arises from other DNA sequences in this sample as well. The data derive from a study of blood T cell repertoires in COVID-19. The CDR3 runs to 14 residues. Germline CDR1 reads SNHLY; CDR2 reads FYNNEI. V lost 3 bases to trimming and J lost 3 bases; unmatched junction nucleotides: 4. Sequenced by immunoSEQ multiplex PCR; TCRdb stores in-frame clones only, minus some. Among 200,000 to 300,000 clones listed, roughly 85% were seen once. J is TRBJ2-7 and V is TRBV2, with TRBD2 matching 8 bases. The TCR sequence derives from a woman aged 18-29 years with acute or convalescent COVID-19. Sample: peripheral blood. CDR3 in amino acids: CASSDWTSSYEQYF. The CDR3 DNA is TGTGCCAGCAGTGACTGGACTAGCAGCTACGAGCAGTACTTC.